These 21 T cell receptor beta chains were sequenced from one sample in a study of CD4+ T cells in melanoma (dated by TCRdb to 2022 to 2024). Library prep was done by the immunoSEQ multiplex PCR assay. This is the immuneACCESS table as TCRdb keeps it, with only in-frame sequences that have V and J called. A part of the clones is gone; compared with another copy, unresolved V genes explain less than half, and the rest is unexplained. For this sample there are about 140,000 clones; around 90% appear just once. The top ten hold about 1.5% of the sample. All receptors derive from a human donor with melanoma.

The chain has TRBV30 and TRBJ1-1, with D possibly TRBD1 on 5 matching bases. The CDR3 runs to 12 residues. The V and J ends lost 3 bases and 1 base respectively, with 6 bases between them. Germline loops: CDR1 GTSNPN, CDR2 SVGIG (reference sequence). In DNA form, the CDR3 reads TGTGCCTGGAGCAGGGAGAACACTGAAGCTTTCTTT. Its translation is CAWSRENTEAFF. Full variable domain (outside the CDR3, taken from reference TRBV30 and TRBJ1-1): SQTIHQWPATLVQPVGSPLSLECTVEGTSNPNLYWYRQAAGRGLQLLFYSVGIGQISSEVPQNLSASRPQDRQFILSSKKLLLSDSGFYLCAWSRENTEAFFGQGTRLTVV.

J is TRBJ1-1 and V is TRBV5-1; D might be TRBD1 (5 bases). V shed 4 bases and J shed 5 bases, with 15 bases lying between them. Germline CDR1 reads SGHRS; CDR2 reads YFSETQ. This CDR3 comprises 14 residues. The CDR3 loop is CASSVNIGATEAFF. DNA for the CDR3: TGCGCCAGCAGCGTAAATATCGGGGCGACTGAAGCTTTCTTT.

The V and J genes are TRBV7-3 and TRBJ1-1; D unclear. The length of the CDR3 is 15 residues. Germline V gene sequence: CDR1 SGHTA, CDR2 FQGTGA. The V end was cut by 1 base, the J end by 0 bases, with 9 bases between. CDR3 amino acids: CASSLMRAMNTEAFF. The CDR3 region has the DNA TGTGCCAGCAGCTTAATGCGCGCGATGAACACTGAAGCTTTCTTT.

This chain links TRBV7-5 with TRBJ2-4. TRBV7-5 is listed as a pseudogene. The CDR3 covers 14 residues. In nucleotides, the CDR3 is TGTGCCAGAAATCCGGGCAGGACCAAAAACATTCAGTACTTC. Protein product: CARNPGRTKNIQYF.

The chain employs TRBV7-9 and TRBJ1-1; 8 bases are shared with TRBD1. The V gene's germline CDR1 is SEHNR and CDR2 FQNEAQ (reference sequence). V was clipped by 6 bases and J by 5 bases; unmatched bases: 11. This CDR3 contains 15 residues. CDR3 in amino acids: CASSPDRGARTEAFF. The CDR3 DNA reads as TGTGCCAGCAGTCCTGACAGGGGAGCGCGGACTGAAGCTTTCTTT.

The V gene is TRBV6-1, the J gene TRBJ2-7; D unresolved. Germline V CDR1 and CDR2: MNHNS, SASEGT. This CDR3 has 12 residues. Trimming pared 6 bases from V and 1 base from J, leaving 7 bases between. The CDR3 protein is CASRENSYEQYF. The DNA of the CDR3 is TGTGCCAGCAGGGAAAATTCCTACGAGCAGTACTTC.

This chain connects TRBV27 to TRBJ2-3; D may be TRBD1 (6 bases). CDR1 is MNHEY, CDR2 SMNVEV, per germline (reference sequence). CDR3 length: 15 residues. V was trimmed by 1 base and J by 0 bases, leaving 8 bases between them. CDR3 DNA: TGTGCCAGCAGTTTATGGCAGGGGAGCACAGATACGCAGTATTTT. The encoded protein is CASSLWQGSTDTQYF.

This chain joins TRBV11-2 and TRBJ2-7, with 7 bases lining up with TRBD1. The V and J ends lost 4 bases and 1 base, in that order; junction bases with no gene match: 13. There are 17 residues in the CDR3. Germline CDR1 SGHAT, CDR2 FQNNGV. In DNA, the CDR3 is TGTGCCAGCAGCTCCCCCCACGAAGGGGGCAGATCCTACGAGCAGTACTTC. Translation: CASSSPHEGGRSYEQYF.

Comment on this clone: The junction shows a germline mismatch at one end, possibly a read error. CDR3 sequence: CASSLEGAYNEQFF. The CDR3 DNA reads as TGTGCTAGCAGCTTAGAAGGGGCCTACAATGAGCAGTTCTTC. This chain connects TRBV7-7 to TRBJ2-1, with a possible D match to TRBD1 (5 bases). Germline assignment: CDR1 SSHAT and CDR2 FNYEAQ (reference sequence). This CDR3 is 14 amino acids long. Combining the CDR3 with reference TRBV7-7 and TRBJ2-1 gives the whole variable domain GAGVSQSPRYKVTKRGQDVTLRCDPISSHATLYWYQQALGQGPEFLTYFNYEAQPDKSGLPSDRFSAERPEGSISTLTIQRTEQRDSAMYRCASSLEGAYNEQFFGPGTRLTVL.

The chain is built from TRBV28 and TRBJ1-4; 7 bases line up with TRBD1. From germline, CDR1 is MDHEN and CDR2 SYDVKM. Trimming cost V 5 bases and J 6 bases; bases outside gene matches: 9. The CDR3 consists of 15 residues. In DNA form, the CDR3 reads TGTGCCAGCAGTGGACGGGCAGGGGGAGATGAAAAACTGTTTTTT. This gives the protein CASSGRAGGDEKLFF.

The chain employs TRBV6-5 and TRBJ1-1; D perhaps matches TRBD1 (5 bases). Germline V lookup: CDR1 MNHEY, CDR2 SVGAGI. Trimming left V 0 bases short and J 5 bases short, with 10 bases between. This CDR3 region has 14 residues. The CDR3 reads CASSYSRGGTEAFF. DNA of the CDR3: TGTGCCAGCAGTTACTCGAGGGGCGGGACTGAAGCTTTCTTT.

The chain recombines TRBV4-2 with TRBJ2-1; tentatively, D is TRBD2 (5 bases). V was pared by 1 base and J by 3 bases, with 10 bases between. Germline assignment: CDR1 LGHNA and CDR2 YNFKEQ. This CDR3 contains 15 residues. This CDR3 is CASSQVERDYNEQFF. The CDR3 DNA reads as TGTGCCAGCAGCCAAGTCGAGAGGGACTACAATGAGCAGTTCTTC.

The CDR3 nucleotides read TGCGCCAGCAGCGTTACCGGGACAGGGGGTGAGACCCAGTACTTC. Its protein is CASSVTGTGGETQYF. The chain carries TRBV5-1 and TRBJ2-5, with 11 bases aligning to TRBD1. With 4 bases clipped from V and 5 bases from J, the junction kept 7 bases outside the gene matches. This CDR3 spans 15 amino acids. Germline values: CDR1 SGHRS, CDR2 YFSETQ.

The rearrangement joins TRBV7-8 to TRBJ2-5; unclear D gene. Germline V lookup: CDR1 SGHVS, CDR2 FQNEAQ. The CDR3 spans 17 residues. The germline V and J ends were trimmed by 4 bases and 0 bases, with 18 bases remaining between them. For the CDR3, the DNA is TGTGCCAGCAGCTCAGAGAGGTGGCAGCCGTACCAAGAGACCCAGTACTTC. Its translation: CASSSERWQPYQETQYF.

The chain uses TRBV6-1 and TRBJ2-5, with D possibly matching TRBD1 (6 bases). V was trimmed by 4 bases and J by 4 bases, leaving 19 bases between them. The CDR3 has 16 residues. From germline, CDR1 is MNHNS and CDR2 SASEGT. As DNA, the CDR3 is TGTGCCAGCAGTGGGGGGACACTGGACCGTCGAGAGACCCAGTACTTC. Translating gives CASSGGTLDRRETQYF.

The gene calls are TRBV27 and TRBJ2-3; 7 bases are a match to TRBD2. This CDR3 is 14 amino acids long. Germline values: CDR1 MNHEY, CDR2 SMNVEV (reference sequence). Trimming removed 6 bases from V and 9 bases from J; junction bases left unmatched: 12. CDR3 loop: CASRGEASGRTQYF. CDR3 bases: TGTGCCAGCAGGGGGGAGGCTAGCGGCAGGACGCAGTATTTT.

The rearrangement joins TRBV6-5 to TRBJ1-5; no firm D call. Germline CDR1 MNHEY, CDR2 SVGAGI. CDR3 length equals 14 residues. Trimming shortened V by 0 bases and J by 5 bases, and 8 bases separated the two germline ends. This chain's CDR3 is CASSYSRADQPQHF. DNA of the CDR3: TGTGCCAGCAGTTACTCCCGGGCTGATCAGCCCCAGCATTTT.

The genes are TRBV6-5 and TRBJ1-2; 7 nucleotides match TRBD1. This CDR3 contains 11 residues. In germline, CDR1 is MNHEY, CDR2 SVGAGI. Trimming took 6 bases from V and 7 from J; bases not matched to a gene: 2. CDR3 bases: TGTGCCAGCAGACGACAGGGTGGCTACACCTTC. Protein: CASRRQGGYTF.

The chain joins TRBV7-2 to TRBJ1-5; 12 positions agree with TRBD1. The CDR3 runs 17 residues. Per the germline V gene, CDR1 is SGHTA and CDR2 is FQGNSA. The junction had 7 bases not matched to a gene; V was cut back by 4 bases and J by 3 bases. The CDR3 spells CASSSGTGGRVNQPQHF. DNA for the CDR3: TGTGCCAGCAGCTCGGGGACAGGGGGCAGAGTCAATCAGCCCCAGCATTTT. The variable domain in full, completed from reference TRBV7-2 and TRBJ1-5, reads GAGVSQSPSNKVTEKGKDVELRCDPISGHTALYWYRQSLGQGLEFLIYFQGNSAPDKSGLPSDRFSAERTGGSVSTLTIQRTQQEDSAVYLCASSSGTGGRVNQPQHFGDGTRLSIL.

The chain carries TRBV5-6 and TRBJ2-7; no reliable D call. CDR3 length equals 13 residues. From germline, CDR1 is SGHDT and CDR2 YYEEEE. The V gene lost 1 base and the J gene lost 0 bases, with 5 bases spanning the gap. The chain's CDR3 is CASSLHSSYEQYF. CDR3 nucleotide sequence: TGTGCCAGCAGCTTGCACAGCTCCTACGAGCAGTACTTC.

This clone was recorded once. The rearrangement joins TRBV2 to TRBJ1-5; 9 nucleotides match TRBD1. CDR1 and CDR2 (germline): SNHLY, FYNNEI. The J segment lost 4 bases and the V segment lost 7 bases, leaving 14 bases of the junction unmatched. There are 17 residues in the CDR3. As DNA, the CDR3 is TGTGCCAGCACCACTGGACAGGGGCGAGCCATGAATCAGCCCCAGCATTTT. Its protein is CASTTGQGRAMNQPQHF.